The TCR beta chain under discussion was sequenced for a study of response to subunit inactivated influenza vaccine (dated by TCRdb to between 2018 and 2020). Background on the whole study: The study used deep quantitative T cell receptor repertoire profiling to track responses to a trivalent subunit inactivated influenza vaccine.

V was cut back by 5 bases and J by 0 bases, leaving a gap of 13 bases between them. Looking up the germline V gene yields CDR1 MNHEY and CDR2 SVGEGT. Measured from the cysteine to the phenylalanine, the CDR3 is 16 residues long. The kept DNA is CDR3 alone, 48 bases in frame from the first base. Libraries were made using RT-PCR. Sequencer: Illumina HiSeq 2500. TCRdb itself trimmed the public reads at Q25 with fastp, ran MiXCR and retained productive beta chains. Under each unique CDR3 protein, matching rows form one entry showing the most common genes and DNA. The table for this sample lists more than 200,000 distinct CDR3 sequences; 10% to 15% of them were counted only once. Of the sample, approximately 7.8% falls within the top ten clones. This clonotype was counted many times. Its binding antigen is unknown. Qualities for individual bases were not recorded, and no much larger clone is one base off.

The full study reports these points: The authors proposed that each seasonal influenza vaccination may bring in only a limited number of new T cells.

The material sequenced was non-naive T cells sorted from PBMCs, taken 14 days before vaccination. This specimen's cell subset or site label, per the study, means: memory T cell fraction. The rearrangement combines TRBV6-2 or TRBV6-3 with TRBJ2-2; a tentative D call is TRBD1 (5 bases match). The TCR originated in a man aged 50 to 59 who received an inactivated influenza vaccine. Donor details come from another sample of the same person, matched by shared clones. The CDR3 in this case is CASSKRQLSNTGELFF. In nucleotides, the sequence is TGTGCCAGCAGTAAAAGACAGTTATCGAACACCGGGGAGCTGTTTTTT.